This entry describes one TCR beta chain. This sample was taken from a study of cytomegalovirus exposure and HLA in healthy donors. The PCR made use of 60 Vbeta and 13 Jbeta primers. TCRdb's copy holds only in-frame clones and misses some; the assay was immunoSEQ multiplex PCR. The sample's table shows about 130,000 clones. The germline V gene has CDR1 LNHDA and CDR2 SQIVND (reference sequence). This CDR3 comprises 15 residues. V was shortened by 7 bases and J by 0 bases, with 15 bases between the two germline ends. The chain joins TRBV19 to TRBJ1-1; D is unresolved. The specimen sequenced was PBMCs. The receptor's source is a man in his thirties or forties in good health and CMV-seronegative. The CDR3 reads CASKEDGLMNTEAFF. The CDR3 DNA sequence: TGTGCCAGTAAAGAAGACGGACTCATGAACACTGAAGCTTTCTTT.